The T cell receptor beta chain under discussion was sequenced for a study of shared T cell receptors in the human thymus. The germline V gene encodes CDR1 SEHNR and CDR2 FQNEAQ (reference sequence). The ends lost 6 bases at V and 0 bases at J; junction bases unmatched: 13. This CDR3 has 18 residues. This clone was recorded once. Using immunoSEQ multiplex PCR, the repertoire was profiled, and TCRdb retains in-frame clones only, with some absent. The sample records hundreds of thousands of clones, approximately 95% being singletons. Sequencing was done on a sample of thymocytes. This TCR came from a human donor. The genes are TRBV7-9 and TRBJ1-4; 7 nucleotides agree with TRBD1. The CDR3 bases are TGTGCCAGCAGTCACAAACACAGGGGAGCCACAACTAATGAAAAACTGTTTTTT. This gives the protein CASSHKHRGATTNEKLFF.